These 6 T cell receptor beta chains were all obtained from the same sample, sequenced in a study of T-cell memory formation after mild COVID-19. From the 5' RACE reads, TCRdb called clonotypes with MiXCR, one entry per CDR3 protein. Altogether approximately 340,000 distinct CDR3 sequences are present, 10% to 15% being singletons, with the ten largest covering 20% to 25%. Sequencing input: PBMCs or a T cell subset sorted from them (not recorded which). The receptors come from a man younger than 30 who had mild COVID-19 (a few samples of this study predate the infection). Cell type and time point are not known.

This clonotype was counted many times. V is TRBV7-3 and J is TRBJ2-3; no firm D call. The V gene lost 4 bases and the J gene lost 3 bases, with 5 bases spanning the gap. Germline CDR1 reads SGHTA; CDR2 reads FQGTGA. The CDR3 has 12 amino acids. The CDR3 spells CASSSQTDTQYF. CDR3 bases: TGTGCCAGCAGCTCTCAGACAGATACGCAGTATTTT.

The rearrangement uses TRBV15 and TRBJ2-7, with unresolved D. The ends were cut back, 3 bases at V and 2 bases at J, with 5 bases in the middle. The CDR3 runs to 12 residues. In germline, CDR1 is LNHNV, CDR2 YYDKDF (reference sequence). CDR3 protein: CATSSGPYEQYF. Here the CDR3 DNA reads TGTGCCACCAGCAGCGGTCCCTACGAGCAGTACTTC.

This clonotype showed up just a few times. V usage is TRBV4-2 and J usage is TRBJ2-1, with 14 bases matching TRBD2. Germline CDR1 LGHNA, CDR2 YNFKEQ. This CDR3 spans 15 amino acids. V was pared by 1 base and J by 10 bases, with 3 bases of the junction left unmatched. The CDR3 protein is CASSQGLAGGLEQFF. CDR3 coding DNA: TGTGCCAGCAGCCAAGGACTAGCGGGGGGGCTCGAGCAGTTCTTC.

Many counts were recorded for this clonotype. This chain joins TRBV29-1 and TRBJ1-1; 8 positions agree with TRBD1. The V segment lost 6 bases and the J segment 1 base; nucleotides outside the gene matches: 7. The CDR3 consists of 14 residues. Germline values: CDR1 SQVTM, CDR2 ANQGSEA. The CDR3 reads CSVTPQGANTEAFF. In nucleotides, the CDR3 is TGCAGCGTAACTCCCCAGGGGGCGAACACTGAAGCTTTCTTT.

This chain connects TRBV21-1 to TRBJ2-3. TRBV21-1 represents a pseudogene. The CDR3 sequence is 16 residues long. The CDR3 DNA reads TGTGCCAGCAGCAAAAGGTCAGCCCAGAAAACAGATACGCAGTATTTT. The encoded protein is CASSKRSAQKTDTQYF.

DNA for the CDR3: TGTGCCAGCAGTTTCTTGGTTGAGACCCAGTACTTC. This gives the protein CASSFLVETQYF. This rearrangement joins TRBV12-3 or TRBV12-4 to TRBJ2-5; no clear D. This CDR3 is 12 amino acids long. V was pared by 3 bases and J by 5 bases, with 7 bases between.